The 29 T cell receptor beta chains below come from one sample, sequenced in a study of T-cell reconstitution after alpha-beta-depleted transplantation in children. Preparation of the TCRbeta library was carried out with unique molecular identifiers. TCRdb used MiXCR to reprocess the PCR reads, holding one entry per CDR3 protein. Of about 980,000 distinct CDR3 sequences in the sample, about 29% were seen once. The sample in question was PBMCs, mostly from graft donor cells, obtained 360 days after TCRalphabeta/CD19-depleted stem cell transplant. These receptors were taken from a boy younger than two who had a stem cell transplant for SCID, so the T cells may come from the graft donor.

The chain carries TRBV10-2 and TRBJ2-7; TRBD1 agrees at 8 bases. CDR3 size: 14 residues. V gave up 6 bases and J gave up 2 bases; unmatched junction bases: 6. Germline-derived CDR1 and CDR2 are WSHSY and SAAADI. The CDR3 protein is CASRDRVGPYEQYF. The CDR3 nucleotides are TGCGCCAGCAGGGACAGGGTGGGACCCTACGAGCAGTACTTC.

The chain recombines TRBV5-1 with TRBJ2-3, with 7 nucleotides matching TRBD2. Germline assignment: CDR1 SGHRS and CDR2 YFSETQ. The length of the CDR3 is 16 residues. V was pared by 0 bases and J by 1 base, with 5 bases of the junction left unmatched. The CDR3: CASSLGGGSGTDTQYF. The CDR3 region has the DNA TGCGCCAGCAGCTTGGGGGGGGGTTCAGGCACAGATACGCAGTATTTT.

This chain joins TRBV6-1 and TRBJ1-2; 7 bases line up with TRBD1. Germline V gives CDR1 MNHNS, CDR2 SASEGT. The V and J ends lost 6 bases and 3 bases, in that order; junction bases with no gene match: 7. The CDR3 has 14 amino acids. The CDR3 spells CASRPTGIHYGYTF. The DNA of the CDR3 is TGTGCCAGCAGGCCGACAGGGATTCACTATGGCTACACCTTC.

This sequence joins TRBV24-1 and TRBJ2-3, with D unclear. CDR1 and CDR2 from the germline V gene are KGHDR and SFDVKD. Trimming shortened V by 4 bases and J by 6 bases, and 10 bases separated the two germline ends. The length of the CDR3 is 13 residues. The DNA for the CDR3 is TGTGCCACCAGTGAACCTGGGCGGGATACGCAGTATTTT. Translated, it gives CATSEPGRDTQYF.

The chain couples TRBV12-3 or TRBV12-4 to TRBJ1-1; D may be TRBD1 (5 bases). CDR3 length: 13 residues. The V gene lost 6 bases and the J gene lost 6 bases, with 14 bases spanning the gap. The CDR3 spells CASSPYGDSEAFF. In DNA form, the CDR3 reads TGTGCCAGCAGCCCCTACGGGGACTCTGAAGCTTTCTTT.

This chain uses TRBV6-2 or TRBV6-3 with TRBJ2-1; D gene uncertain. This CDR3 region has 17 residues. Trimming removed 4 bases at V and 0 bases at J, with 16 bases between. The germline CDR1 and CDR2 sequences are MNHEY and SVGEGT. The CDR3 sequence is CASSSSSSVFSYNEQFF. As DNA, the CDR3 is TGTGCCAGCAGTTCTAGTTCGTCGGTCTTCTCCTACAATGAGCAGTTCTTC.

The chain carries TRBV28 and TRBJ2-7; 11 positions agree with TRBD1. V was clipped by 6 bases and J by 3 bases; unmatched bases: 7. Germline V gene lookup returns CDR1 MDHEN and CDR2 SYDVKM. This CDR3 contains 15 residues. CDR3 amino acids: CASSTRGTGGYEQYF. CDR3 in DNA: TGTGCCAGCAGCACCCGAGGGACAGGGGGCTACGAGCAGTACTTC.

Only a few counts were recorded for this clonotype. The chain joins TRBV20-1 to TRBJ2-1; tentative D call: TRBD2 (5 bases). Germline loops: CDR1 DFQATT, CDR2 SNEGSKA (reference sequence). With 2 bases removed from V and 10 bases from J, the gap between germline ends came to 12 bases. This CDR3 comprises 12 residues. The CDR3 coding sequence is TGCAGTGCTAGACGGGGATACGCGGAGCAGTTCTTC. This translates into CSARRGYAEQFF.

This chain uses TRBV6-5 with TRBJ2-7; 10 bases are shared with TRBD1. CDR1 is MNHEY and CDR2 is SVGAGI in the germline V gene. The J segment lost 7 bases and the V segment lost 7 bases, leaving 13 bases of the junction unmatched. The CDR3 is made up of 15 amino acids. The CDR3 loop is CASMSTGTGVWEQYF. CDR3 nucleotides: TGTGCCAGCATGTCTACCGGGACAGGGGTGTGGGAGCAGTACTTC.

The rearrangement uses TRBV5-1 and TRBJ2-7, with 10 bases aligning to TRBD2. CDR1 and CDR2 (germline): SGHRS, YFSETQ. The CDR3 length is 14 residues. The trim removed 4 bases at V and 2 bases at J, leaving 3 bases unmatched. CDR3 loop: CASSELAGAYEQYF. The CDR3 region has the DNA TGCGCCAGCAGCGAGCTAGCGGGGGCCTACGAGCAGTACTTC.

This clonotype showed up just a few times. J is TRBJ2-5 and V is TRBV11-1, with D tentatively TRBD2 (5 bases). Per the germline V gene, CDR1 is SGHAT and CDR2 is FQDESV (reference sequence). The V end was cut by 5 bases, the J end by 2 bases, with 12 bases between. The CDR3 runs 14 residues. This chain's CDR3 is CASSIPREQETQYF. CDR3 coding DNA: TGTGCCAGCAGCATCCCCCGGGAACAAGAGACCCAGTACTTC.

This clonotype was recorded a few times. J is TRBJ2-7 and V is TRBV12-3 or TRBV12-4, with TRBD1 identical over 8 bases. The V gene end was trimmed by 2 bases and the J gene end by 3 bases; junction bases not matched to a gene: 3. CDR3 length: 14 amino acids. In nucleotides, the CDR3 is TGTGCCAGCAGTTTATTGGGACAGGACTACGAGCAGTACTTC. Amino acids: CASSLLGQDYEQYF.

This clonotype has only one observation. The chain recombines TRBV7-2 with TRBJ2-7, with a possible D match to TRBD2 (6 bases). V dropped 4 bases and J dropped 7 bases, with 23 bases sitting between them. This CDR3 region has 16 residues. Germline V gives CDR1 SGHTA, CDR2 FQGNSA. CDR3 residues: CASSWLGGALDAEQYF. CDR3 DNA: TGTGCCAGCAGCTGGCTCGGCGGGGCCCTAGACGCGGAGCAGTACTTC.

The chain recombines TRBV27 with TRBJ2-4, with unresolved D. This CDR3 is 15 amino acids long. V lost 5 bases, J lost 2 bases, and 13 bases lay in between. The germline V gene encodes CDR1 MNHEY and CDR2 SMNVEV (reference sequence). The CDR3 here is CASSPNSGSKNIQYF. As DNA, the CDR3 is TGTGCCAGCAGTCCAAATTCAGGATCCAAAAACATTCAGTACTTC.

This clonotype appeared a few times. This sequence joins TRBV5-1 and TRBJ2-2; D perhaps matches TRBD1 (5 bases). Trimming cost V 1 base and J 4 bases, with 11 bases left between them. The V gene's germline CDR1 is SGHRS and CDR2 YFSETQ. The CDR3 consists of 15 residues. CDR3 DNA sequence: TGCGCCAGCAGCTTGTGGGTAACAGGCACCGGGGAGCTGTTTTTT. It is translated as CASSLWVTGTGELFF.

The chain couples TRBV18 to TRBJ2-1; tentatively, D is TRBD2 (6 bases). V lost 2 bases and J 3 bases, leaving 17 bases between the germline ends. Looked up from germline, CDR1 is KGHSH and CDR2 is LQKENI. The CDR3 runs to 17 residues. The CDR3 loop reads CASSPGTFGEDYNEQFF. The CDR3 DNA follows: TGTGCCAGCTCACCAGGGACTTTCGGCGAGGACTACAATGAGCAGTTCTTC.

This clonotype came up once. A much larger clone sits a single nucleotide away, making a read error possible. This chain joins TRBV5-1 and TRBJ2-4; TRBD1 aligns across 9 bases. CDR1 and CDR2 from the germline V gene are SGHRS and YFSETQ. CDR3 length: 15 amino acids. The CDR3 sequence: CAGSLLTGGTDIQYF. CDR3 DNA: TGCGCCGGCAGCTTGCTAACAGGGGGCACAGACATTCAGTACTTC. The complete variable domain, with remaining parts taken from reference TRBV5-1 and TRBJ2-4, reads KAGVTQTPRYLIKTRGQQVTLSCSPISGHRSVSWYQQTPGQGLQFLFEYFSETQRNKGNFPGRFSGRQFSNSRSEMNVSTLELGDSALYLCAGSLLTGGTDIQYFGAGTRLSVL.

The rearrangement uses TRBV18 and TRBJ1-1, with a weak D call TRBD1 (6 bases). This CDR3 is 17 amino acids long. In germline, CDR1 is KGHSH, CDR2 LQKENI. Trimming removed 2 bases from V and 3 bases from J, with 19 bases in between. The chain's CDR3 is CASSPGAGEGTHTEAFF. The CDR3 DNA is TGTGCCAGCTCACCAGGTGCAGGGGAAGGAACCCACACTGAAGCTTTCTTT.

This chain links TRBV24-1 with TRBJ2-3; D is unclear. The germline V gene has CDR1 KGHDR and CDR2 SFDVKD. V was shortened by 0 bases and J by 2 bases, with 2 bases between the two germline ends. This CDR3 is 13 amino acids long. The CDR3 coding sequence is TGTGCCACCAGTGATTTGGTCACAGATACGCAGTATTTT. It specifies CATSDLVTDTQYF.

This sequence joins TRBV11-1 and TRBJ2-1; 7 nucleotides agree with TRBD1. The CDR3 runs to 21 residues. The ends lost 4 bases at V and 0 bases at J; junction bases unmatched: 21. Per germline, CDR1 SGHAT and CDR2 FQDESV (reference sequence). CDR3 sequence reads: CASSSTTHSQYRGSSYNEQFF. The CDR3 nucleotides are TGTGCCAGCAGCTCCACTACCCATTCCCAATACAGGGGCAGCTCCTACAATGAGCAGTTCTTC.

The chain is built from TRBV5-1 and TRBJ2-7; TRBD1 aligns across 10 bases. This CDR3 is 15 amino acids long. J was trimmed by 3 bases and V by 0 bases; bases with no gene match: 3. Germline V gene lookup returns CDR1 SGHRS and CDR2 YFSETQ. The CDR3 DNA reads as TGCGCCAGCAGCTTGGACCGGGACAGGGGCTACGAGCAGTACTTC. This encodes CASSLDRDRGYEQYF.

This clonotype appeared a few times. This sequence joins TRBV15 and TRBJ2-3; D possibly corresponds to TRBD1 (5 bases). The germline V and J ends were trimmed by 3 bases and 6 bases, with 13 bases remaining between them. The CDR3 consists of 14 residues. The germline CDR1 and CDR2 sequences are LNHNV and YYDKDF (reference sequence). Here the CDR3 reads CATSRVLKGDTQYF. CDR3 DNA: TGTGCCACCAGCAGGGTCCTTAAGGGGGATACGCAGTATTTT.

The V call is TRBV19, the J call TRBJ2-7, with 7 bases lining up with TRBD1. Germline lookup yields CDR1 LNHDA and CDR2 SQIVND (reference sequence). V was clipped by 3 bases and J by 4 bases; unmatched bases: 9. The CDR3 length is 15 residues. CDR3 bases: TGTGCCAGTAGTATTCGACAGGGTCCACTTTACGAGCAGTACTTC. This codes for CASSIRQGPLYEQYF.

CDR3 sequence: CASSFWGELFF. The CDR3 nucleotides read TGCGCCAGCAGCTTTTGGGGGGAGCTGTTTTTT. The V and J genes are TRBV5-1 and TRBJ2-2; D is unclear. This CDR3 has 11 residues. V lost 2 bases and J lost 8, with 4 bases in between. Germline-derived CDR1 and CDR2 are SGHRS and YFSETQ.

The chain is built from TRBV12-3 or TRBV12-4 and TRBJ2-7; tentative D call: TRBD2 (6 bases). V lost 3 bases to trimming and J lost 13 bases, with 22 bases between them. The CDR3 covers 14 residues. CDR3 sequence (DNA): TGTGCCAGCAGTTTCCACGGGACTGATGTCCTAAAATACTTC. This gives the protein CASSFHGTDVLKYF.

This clonotype was counted only a few times. The chain joins TRBV6-1 to TRBJ2-2; D is uncertain. Trimming shortened V by 7 bases and J by 0 bases, and 9 bases separated the two germline ends. This CDR3 region has 14 residues. Germline V gives CDR1 MNHNS, CDR2 SASEGT. The CDR3 loop is CASTATSNTGELFF. The CDR3 nucleotides read TGTGCCAGCACGGCCACTTCGAACACCGGGGAGCTGTTTTTT.

This clonotype was seen more than once but under ten times. J is TRBJ2-2 and V is TRBV6-5; TRBD2 agrees at 8 bases. Per germline, CDR1 MNHEY and CDR2 SVGAGI. This CDR3 contains 17 residues. V dropped 0 bases and J dropped 0; count of bases not matched to a gene: 3. CDR3 loop: CASSYSLGGANTGELFF. The CDR3 DNA is TGTGCCAGCAGTTACTCCCTCGGGGGGGCGAACACCGGGGAGCTGTTTTTT.

This clonotype turned up a few times. This rearrangement joins TRBV5-1 to TRBJ2-5; D perhaps matches TRBD2 (5 bases). CDR1 is SGHRS, CDR2 YFSETQ, per germline. The CDR3 contains 12 residues. V was clipped by 6 bases and J by 3 bases, with 9 bases between them. DNA for the CDR3: TGCGCCAGCACGTCCGGGAAAGAGACCCAGTACTTC. Protein product: CASTSGKETQYF.

This clonotype was counted only a few times. The genes are TRBV20-1 and TRBJ2-3; tentatively, D is TRBD2 (7 bases). Trimming shortened V by 3 bases and J by 3 bases, and 28 bases separated the two germline ends. Germline V gene sequence: CDR1 DFQATT, CDR2 SNEGSKA (reference sequence). This CDR3 contains 19 residues. CDR3: CSARKRRGGGNPGTDTQYF. For the CDR3, the DNA is TGCAGTGCTAGGAAAAGGCGGGGCGGGGGCAACCCTGGGACAGATACGCAGTATTTT.